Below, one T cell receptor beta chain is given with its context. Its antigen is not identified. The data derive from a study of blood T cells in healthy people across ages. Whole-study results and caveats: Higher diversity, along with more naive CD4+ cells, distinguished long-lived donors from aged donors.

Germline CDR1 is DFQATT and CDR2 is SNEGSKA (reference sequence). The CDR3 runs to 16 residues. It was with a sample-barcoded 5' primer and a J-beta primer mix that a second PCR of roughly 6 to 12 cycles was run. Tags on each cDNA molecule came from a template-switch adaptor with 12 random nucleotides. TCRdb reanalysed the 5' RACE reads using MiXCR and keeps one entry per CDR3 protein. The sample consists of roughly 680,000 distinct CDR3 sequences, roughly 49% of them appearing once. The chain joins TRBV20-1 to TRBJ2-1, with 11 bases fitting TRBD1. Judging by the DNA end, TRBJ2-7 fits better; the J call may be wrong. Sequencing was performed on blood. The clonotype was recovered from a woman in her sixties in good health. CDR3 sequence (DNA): TGCAGTGCTAGAGGGACAGGGGGCGACTCCTACAATGAGCAGTACTTC. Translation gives CSARGTGGDSYNEQYF.